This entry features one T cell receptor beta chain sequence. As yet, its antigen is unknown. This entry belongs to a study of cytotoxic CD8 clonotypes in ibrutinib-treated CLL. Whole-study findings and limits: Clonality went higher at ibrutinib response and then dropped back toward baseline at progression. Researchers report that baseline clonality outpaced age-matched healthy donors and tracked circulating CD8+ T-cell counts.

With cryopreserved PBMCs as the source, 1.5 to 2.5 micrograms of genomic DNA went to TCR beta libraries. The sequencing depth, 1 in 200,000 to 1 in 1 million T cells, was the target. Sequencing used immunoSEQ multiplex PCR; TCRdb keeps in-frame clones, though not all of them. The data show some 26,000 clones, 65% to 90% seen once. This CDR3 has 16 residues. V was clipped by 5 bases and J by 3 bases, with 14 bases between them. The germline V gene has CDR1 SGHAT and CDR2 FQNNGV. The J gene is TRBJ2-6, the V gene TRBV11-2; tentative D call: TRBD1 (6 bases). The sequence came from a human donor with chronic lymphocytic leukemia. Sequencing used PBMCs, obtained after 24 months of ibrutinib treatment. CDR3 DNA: TGTGCCAGCAGCCCCAGTACAGGGTATGGGGCCAACGTCCTGACTTTC. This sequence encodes CASSPSTGYGANVLTF. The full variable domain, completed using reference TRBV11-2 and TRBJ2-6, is EAGVAQSPRYKIIEKRQSVAFWCNPISGHATLYWYQQILGQGPKLLIQFQNNGVVDDSQLPKDRFSAERLKGVDSTLKIQPAKLEDSAVYLCASSPSTGYGANVLTFGAGSRLTVL.